This T cell receptor (beta chain) emerged from a study of identical twins. The cDNA had a unique molecular identifier and a template-switch universal primer site. One entry per CDR3 protein results from TCRdb running MiXCR on the 5' RACE reads. Of fewer than 20,000 distinct CDR3 sequences in the sample, 69% are singletons; the top ten hold approximately 5.6%. The germline gives CDR1 MNHEY, CDR2 SMNVEV (reference sequence). V was pared by 0 bases and J by 4 bases, with 9 bases between. CDR3 length equals 14 residues. Sequencing input: memory (CD45RO+) T cells sorted from blood. The rearrangement uses TRBV27 and TRBJ2-5; D not certain. This receptor was taken from a woman aged 18-29 years in good health. This table probably holds off-target reads from a library built for another chain. The CDR3 is CASSLSYTGETQYF. The DNA for the CDR3 is TGTGCCAGCAGTTTATCTTATACGGGAGAGACCCAGTACTTC.